This T cell receptor (beta chain) stems from a study of OX40 agonist ivuxolimab in advanced cancers. As for the study in general: The group had a mean age of 60 years, ranged from roughly 23 to 90, and was 82.7% male. General study points: Some of the lowest clonal expansion was seen in partial responders at 0.1-3.0 mg/kg.

The CDR3 extends over 12 amino acids. Trimming removed 11 bases from V and 3 bases from J, with 14 bases in between. CDR1 is LNHDA and CDR2 is SQIVND in the germline V gene (reference sequence). Repertoires were generated with immunoSEQ multiplex PCR, while TCRdb's copy carries only in-frame clones and drops some. The data hold 95,000 to 150,000 clones, with 93% observed a single time. To note about this clone: The antigen is undetermined.

The TCR was taken from an adult with an advanced solid tumor such as melanoma, head and neck, liver or kidney cancer. The chain couples TRBV19 to TRBJ2-7; D is perhaps TRBD1 (6 bases). The specimen comprised CD4+ or CD8+ T cells sorted from blood, sampled in a trial of the OX40 agonist ivuxolimab. CDR3 DNA: TGTGCCGTCAGGGACACTGGCTACGAGCAGTACTTC. This encodes CAVRDTGYEQYF.